The 18 T cell receptor beta chains below all came from one sample that was sequenced in a study of blood T cell repertoires in COVID-19. The data were produced by immunoSEQ multiplex PCR, yet TCRdb's version contains in-frame clones alone and is incomplete. The profile shows a few hundred thousand clones, 86% of them singletons. Input material: peripheral blood. These receptors were obtained from a middle-aged man who had recovered from COVID-19.

The V and J genes are TRBV11-1 and TRBJ2-7, with 11 bases aligning to TRBD2. After removal of 4 bases from V and 7 bases from J, the junction contained 6 bases not matched to a gene. Germline CDR1 SGHAT, CDR2 FQDESV (reference sequence). This CDR3 region has 14 residues. Written as DNA, the CDR3 is TGTGCCAGCAGCTCACTAGCGGGAGTAAGTGAGCAGTACTTC. This gives the protein CASSSLAGVSEQYF.

The chain uses TRBV2 and TRBJ1-1; tentative D call: TRBD1 (6 bases). Germline CDR1 and CDR2: SNHLY and FYNNEI. V dropped 7 bases and J dropped 0 bases, with 15 bases sitting between them. The CDR3 has 15 residues. CDR3 bases: TGTGCCAGCAATTCCGGGGGGCTTTTGAACACTGAAGCTTTCTTT. Its translation: CASNSGGLLNTEAFF.

In its sample, this clone was seen once. The gene calls are TRBV27 and TRBJ2-7; TRBD1 matches 7 bases. Germline values: CDR1 MNHEY, CDR2 SMNVEV (reference sequence). The length of the CDR3 is 15 residues. Trimming cost V 5 bases and J 2 bases; bases outside gene matches: 9. The CDR3 DNA reads TGTGCCAGCAGTACTAGGGACAGCCTCACCTACGAGCAGTACTTC. Translation gives CASSTRDSLTYEQYF.

V and J are TRBV7-9 and TRBJ2-7, with a weak D call TRBD2 (6 bases). The CDR3 contains 16 residues. CDR1 and CDR2 (germline): SEHNR, FQNEAQ (reference sequence). The V end lost 5 bases, the J end lost 0 bases, and 17 bases lay between the germline ends. CDR3 sequence: CASSRTGTGISYEQYF. CDR3 in DNA: TGTGCCAGCAGCCGAACCGGGACTGGCATCTCCTACGAGCAGTACTTC.

This chain links TRBV5-5 with TRBJ1-2; 8 nucleotides align to TRBD1. The germline gives CDR1 SGHKS, CDR2 YYEKEE (reference sequence). The CDR3 has 14 residues. After removal of 2 bases from V and 8 bases from J, the junction contained 8 bases not matched to a gene. The CDR3 DNA is TGTGCCAGCAGCTTAACGGTGACAGGGGACGGCTACACCTTC. Protein: CASSLTVTGDGYTF.

The genes are TRBV9 and TRBJ2-7; 10 bases are shared with TRBD1. V was pared by 3 bases and J by 7 bases, with 16 bases of the junction left unmatched. The CDR3 sequence is 17 residues long. CDR1 and CDR2 from the germline V gene are SGDLS and YYNGEE. The CDR3 coding sequence is TGTGCCAGCAGCGGCGCGAGACAGGGGGCAACGATTGAAGAGCAGTACTTC. Its translation: CASSGARQGATIEEQYF.

The chain is built from TRBV5-4 and TRBJ2-5, with D possibly matching TRBD1 (6 bases). This CDR3 is built from 13 residues. V was trimmed by 5 bases and J by 3 bases, leaving 11 bases between them. CDR1 is SGHNT and CDR2 is YYREEE in the germline V gene (reference sequence). The CDR3: CASSLDRKETQYF. DNA of the CDR3: TGTGCCAGCAGTTTAGACAGGAAAGAGACCCAGTACTTC.

The chain joins TRBV6-6 to TRBJ2-7; 12 bases fit TRBD2. There are 17 residues in the CDR3. V dropped 5 bases and J dropped 3; count of bases not matched to a gene: 11. Germline assignment: CDR1 MNHNY and CDR2 SVGAGI (reference sequence). The CDR3 loop is CASSRRLAGVGNYEQYF. As DNA, the CDR3 is TGTGCCAGCAGTCGCCGACTAGCGGGAGTAGGAAACTACGAGCAGTACTTC.

The CDR3: CASSQVGQTQETQYF. Here the CDR3 DNA reads TGCGCCAGCAGCCAAGTTGGGCAGACCCAAGAGACCCAGTACTTC. This chain connects TRBV4-1 to TRBJ2-5; D uncertain. The CDR3 runs 15 residues. The ends were cut back, 1 base at V and 1 base at J, with 10 bases in the middle. The germline V gene encodes CDR1 MGHRA and CDR2 YSYEKL.

This chain uses TRBV6-2 or TRBV6-3 with TRBJ2-7, with TRBD1 matching over 9 bases. Per the germline V gene, CDR1 is MNHEY and CDR2 is SVGEGT. The CDR3 contains 14 residues. J was trimmed by 2 bases and V by 5 bases; bases with no gene match: 4. The DNA for the CDR3 is TGTGCCAGCAGTGACAGGGGGTCCCCCTACGAGCAGTACTTC. Translated, it gives CASSDRGSPYEQYF.

The chain employs TRBV5-1 and TRBJ2-7; TRBD1 matches 9 bases. The CDR3 extends over 15 amino acids. Germline values: CDR1 SGHRS, CDR2 YFSETQ. V lost 0 bases, J lost 4 bases, and 5 bases stayed unmatched. CDR3 DNA: TGCGCCAGCAGCTTGGCCCACAGGGGGCTTTACGAGCAGTACTTC. It encodes CASSLAHRGLYEQYF.

The V and J genes are TRBV5-5 and TRBJ2-7; D not resolved. Looked up from germline, CDR1 is SGHKS and CDR2 is YYEKEE (reference sequence). This CDR3 is built from 13 residues. Deletions cut 7 bases from V and 3 bases from J, with 14 bases between. The DNA for the CDR3 is TGTGCCAGCCGCGTTACTACTCTCTACGAGCAGTACTTC. Its translation is CASRVTTLYEQYF.

The CDR3 spells CASSPLKSSYEQYF. CDR3 nucleotide sequence: TGTGCCAGCAGTCCCCTCAAGAGCTCCTACGAGCAGTACTTC. The V call is TRBV6-6, the J call TRBJ2-7; no definite D call. V shed 5 bases and J shed 0 bases, with 11 bases lying between them. This CDR3 is built from 14 residues. Germline values: CDR1 MNHNY, CDR2 SVGAGI (reference sequence).

The genes are TRBV7-2 and TRBJ2-5; 8 positions agree with TRBD1. V dropped 5 bases and J dropped 1; count of bases not matched to a gene: 3. Germline V CDR1 and CDR2: SGHTA, FQGNSA. The CDR3 has 14 residues. The DNA for the CDR3 is TGTGCCAGCAGCGACGGACAGGGCCAAGAGACCCAGTACTTC. Protein product: CASSDGQGQETQYF.

CDR3 nucleotide sequence: TGCGCCAGCAGCTTGGCCATCCCCGGGACAGGGGGCGAGGGCTACACCTTC. Protein sequence: CASSLAIPGTGGEGYTF. V and J are TRBV5-1 and TRBJ1-2; 12 bases line up with TRBD1. After removal of 0 bases from V and 8 bases from J, the junction contained 11 bases not matched to a gene. Per germline, CDR1 SGHRS and CDR2 YFSETQ. The CDR3 totals 17 residues. The full variable domain, with the rest looked up from reference TRBV5-1 and TRBJ1-2, is KAGVTQTPRYLIKTRGQQVTLSCSPISGHRSVSWYQQTPGQGLQFLFEYFSETQRNKGNFPGRFSGRQFSNSRSEMNVSTLELGDSALYLCASSLAIPGTGGEGYTFGSGTRLTVV.

The chain has TRBV7-9 and TRBJ2-7; 9 positions agree with TRBD1. Germline CDR1 SEHNR, CDR2 FQNEAQ (reference sequence). CDR3 length: 12 residues. V dropped 5 bases and J dropped 9; count of bases not matched to a gene: 5. The CDR3 here is CASSQGQGPQYF. The CDR3 bases are TGTGCCAGCAGCCAGGGACAGGGCCCGCAGTACTTC.

This clone was counted a single time. CDR3 region: CASSLTGLSNQPQHF. Written as DNA, the CDR3 is TGTGCCAGCAGTTTGACAGGGCTTAGCAATCAGCCCCAGCATTTT. The V gene is TRBV6-5, the J gene TRBJ1-5; 7 bases are a match to TRBD1. The length of the CDR3 is 15 residues. V lost 4 bases and J lost 0; bases outside the gene matches: 3. Germline lookup yields CDR1 MNHEY and CDR2 SVGAGI.

This chain connects TRBV30 to TRBJ1-6; 10 bases map to TRBD1. Germline CDR1 and CDR2: GTSNPN and SVGIG (reference sequence). The CDR3 is 14 residues long. The ends lost 5 bases at V and 7 bases at J; junction bases unmatched: 5. CDR3 sequence: CAWEGDRGNSPLHF. DNA of the CDR3: TGTGCCTGGGAGGGGGACAGGGGAAATTCACCCCTCCACTTT.